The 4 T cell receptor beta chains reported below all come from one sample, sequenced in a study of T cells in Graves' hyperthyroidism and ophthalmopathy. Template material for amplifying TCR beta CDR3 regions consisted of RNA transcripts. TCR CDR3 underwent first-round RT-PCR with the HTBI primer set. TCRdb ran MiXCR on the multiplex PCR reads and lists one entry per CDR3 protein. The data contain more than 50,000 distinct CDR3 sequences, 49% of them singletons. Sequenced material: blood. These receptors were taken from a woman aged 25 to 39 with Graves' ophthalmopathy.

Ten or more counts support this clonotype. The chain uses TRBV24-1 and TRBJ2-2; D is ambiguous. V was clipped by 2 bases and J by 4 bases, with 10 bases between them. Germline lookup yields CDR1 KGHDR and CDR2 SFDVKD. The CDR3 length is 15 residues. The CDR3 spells CATSDYGLRTGELFF. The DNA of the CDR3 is TGTGCCACCAGTGATTATGGGTTACGCACCGGGGAGCTGTTTTTT.

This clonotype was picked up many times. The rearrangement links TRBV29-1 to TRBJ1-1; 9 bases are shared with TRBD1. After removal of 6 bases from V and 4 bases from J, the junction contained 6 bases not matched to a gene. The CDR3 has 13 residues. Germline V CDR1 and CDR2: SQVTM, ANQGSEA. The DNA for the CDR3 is TGCAGCGTAGCACAGGGGGCGGCCACTGAAGCTTTCTTT. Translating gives CSVAQGAATEAFF.

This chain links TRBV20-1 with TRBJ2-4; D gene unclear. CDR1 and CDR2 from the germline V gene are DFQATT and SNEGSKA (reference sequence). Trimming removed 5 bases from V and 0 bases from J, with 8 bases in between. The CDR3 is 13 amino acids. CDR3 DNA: TGCAGTGCTTTAAGACTAGCCAAAAACATTCAGTACTTC. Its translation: CSALRLAKNIQYF.

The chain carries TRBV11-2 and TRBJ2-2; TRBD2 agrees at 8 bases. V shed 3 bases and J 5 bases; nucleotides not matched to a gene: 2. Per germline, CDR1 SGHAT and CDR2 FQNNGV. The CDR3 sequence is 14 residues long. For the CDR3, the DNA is TGTGCCAGCAGCTTGGGGACTAGAACCGGGGAGCTGTTTTTT. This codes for CASSLGTRTGELFF. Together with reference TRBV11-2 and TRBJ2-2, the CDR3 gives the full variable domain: EAGVAQSPRYKIIEKRQSVAFWCNPISGHATLYWYQQILGQGPKLLIQFQNNGVVDDSQLPKDRFSAERLKGVDSTLKIQPAKLEDSAVYLCASSLGTRTGELFFGEGSRLTVL.